The T cell receptor (beta chain) described here comes from a study of blood T cell repertoires in COVID-19. As for the study in general: The United States, Italy and Spain provided the acute and convalescent COVID-19 samples. From T cells, B-cell-depleted T cells, or PBMCs came the material, which was cDNA or gDNA.

This clone was seen once. The method was immunoSEQ multiplex PCR; TCRdb's version includes in-frame clones alone and lacks a portion of them. The sample yields about 430,000 clones, over 75% seen once. With 4 bases clipped from V and 5 bases from J, the junction kept 14 bases outside the gene matches. This CDR3 has 18 amino acids. The V gene's germline CDR1 is SGHKS and CDR2 YYEKEE (reference sequence). The TCR was taken from a woman in her late teens or twenties who had been exposed to COVID-19. The rearrangement uses TRBV5-5 and TRBJ2-2; 10 positions agree with TRBD2. Sequencing was done on a sample of PBMCs or T cells enriched from blood (not recorded which). The CDR3 sequence is CASSLAGVFGSGTGELFF. CDR3 coding DNA: TGTGCCAGCAGCCTAGCGGGAGTATTTGGGTCGGGAACCGGGGAGCTGTTTTTT.